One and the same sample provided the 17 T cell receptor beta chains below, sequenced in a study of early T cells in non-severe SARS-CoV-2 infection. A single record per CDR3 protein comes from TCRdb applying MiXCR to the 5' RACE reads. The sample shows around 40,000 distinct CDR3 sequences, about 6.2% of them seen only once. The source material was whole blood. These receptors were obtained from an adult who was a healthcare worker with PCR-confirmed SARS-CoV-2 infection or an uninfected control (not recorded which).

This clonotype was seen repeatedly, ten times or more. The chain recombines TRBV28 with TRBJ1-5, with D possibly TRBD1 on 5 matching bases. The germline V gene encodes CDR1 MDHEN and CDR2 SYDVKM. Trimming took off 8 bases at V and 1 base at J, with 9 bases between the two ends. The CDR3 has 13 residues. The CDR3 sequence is CASQGWSNQPQHF. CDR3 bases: TGTGCCAGCCAGGGTTGGAGCAATCAGCCCCAGCATTTT.

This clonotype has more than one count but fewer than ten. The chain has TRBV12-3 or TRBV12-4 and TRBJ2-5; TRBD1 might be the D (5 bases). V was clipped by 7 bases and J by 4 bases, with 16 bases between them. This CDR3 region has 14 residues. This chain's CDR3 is CASTERQFRETQYF. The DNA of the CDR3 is TGTGCCAGCACCGAGAGACAGTTCCGAGAGACCCAGTACTTC.

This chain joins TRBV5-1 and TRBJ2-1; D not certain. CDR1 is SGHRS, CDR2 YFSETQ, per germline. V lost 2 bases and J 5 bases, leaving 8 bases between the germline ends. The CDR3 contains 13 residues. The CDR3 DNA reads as TGCGCCAGCAGCTTAGACAACGACAATGAGCAGTTCTTC. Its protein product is CASSLDNDNEQFF. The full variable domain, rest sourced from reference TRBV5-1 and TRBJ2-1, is KAGVTQTPRYLIKTRGQQVTLSCSPISGHRSVSWYQQTPGQGLQFLFEYFSETQRNKGNFPGRFSGRQFSNSRSEMNVSTLELGDSALYLCASSLDNDNEQFFGPGTRLTVL.

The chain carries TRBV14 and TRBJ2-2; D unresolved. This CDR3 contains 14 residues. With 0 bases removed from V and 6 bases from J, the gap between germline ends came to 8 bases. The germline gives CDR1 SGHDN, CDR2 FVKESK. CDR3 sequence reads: CASSQDGRAGELFF. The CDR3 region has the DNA TGTGCCAGCAGCCAAGATGGTCGAGCCGGGGAGCTGTTTTTT.

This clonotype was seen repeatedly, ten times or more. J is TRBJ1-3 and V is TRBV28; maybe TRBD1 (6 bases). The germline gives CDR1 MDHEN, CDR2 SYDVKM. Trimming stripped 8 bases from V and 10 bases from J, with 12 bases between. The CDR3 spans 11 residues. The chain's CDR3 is CASRSGTTIYF. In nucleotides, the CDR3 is TGTGCCAGCCGATCCGGGACAACCATATATTTT.

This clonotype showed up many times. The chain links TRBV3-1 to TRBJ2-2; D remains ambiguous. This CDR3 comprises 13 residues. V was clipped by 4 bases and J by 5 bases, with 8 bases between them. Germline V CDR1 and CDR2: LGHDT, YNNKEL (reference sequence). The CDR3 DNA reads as TGTGCCAGCAGCCTACAAGGAACCGGGGAGCTGTTTTTT. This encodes CASSLQGTGELFF.

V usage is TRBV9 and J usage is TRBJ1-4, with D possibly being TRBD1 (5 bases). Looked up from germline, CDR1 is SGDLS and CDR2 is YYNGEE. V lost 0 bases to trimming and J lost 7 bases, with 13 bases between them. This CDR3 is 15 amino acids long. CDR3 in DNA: TGTGCCAGCAGCGTAGGTCCGGCAGGGCGTGAAAAACTGTTTTTT. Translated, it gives CASSVGPAGREKLFF.

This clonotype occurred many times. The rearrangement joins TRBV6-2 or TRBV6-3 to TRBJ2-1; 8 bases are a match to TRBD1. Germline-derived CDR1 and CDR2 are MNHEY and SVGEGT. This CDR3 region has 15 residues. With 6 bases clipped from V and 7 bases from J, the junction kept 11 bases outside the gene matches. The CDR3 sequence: CASSPNFRTGNEQFF. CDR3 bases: TGTGCCAGCAGCCCCAACTTCCGGACAGGGAATGAGCAGTTCTTC.

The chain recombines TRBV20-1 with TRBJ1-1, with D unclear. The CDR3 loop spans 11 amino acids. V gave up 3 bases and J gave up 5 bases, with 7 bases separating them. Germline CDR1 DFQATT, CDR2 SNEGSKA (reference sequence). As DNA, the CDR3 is TGCAGTGCTAGGGGTGGAACTGAAGCTTTCTTT. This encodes CSARGGTEAFF.

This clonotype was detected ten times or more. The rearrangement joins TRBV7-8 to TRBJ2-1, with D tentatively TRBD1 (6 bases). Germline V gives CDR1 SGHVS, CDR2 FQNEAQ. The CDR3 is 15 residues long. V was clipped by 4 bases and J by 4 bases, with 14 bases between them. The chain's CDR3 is CASSSKQGWYNEQFF. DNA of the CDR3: TGTGCCAGCAGCTCGAAACAGGGTTGGTACAATGAGCAGTTCTTC. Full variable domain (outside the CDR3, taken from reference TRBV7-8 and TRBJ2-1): GAGVSQSPRYKVAKRGQDVALRCDPISGHVSLFWYQQALGQGPEFLTYFQNEAQLDKSGLPSDRFFAERPEGSVSTLKIQRTQQEDSAVYLCASSSKQGWYNEQFFGPGTRLTVL.

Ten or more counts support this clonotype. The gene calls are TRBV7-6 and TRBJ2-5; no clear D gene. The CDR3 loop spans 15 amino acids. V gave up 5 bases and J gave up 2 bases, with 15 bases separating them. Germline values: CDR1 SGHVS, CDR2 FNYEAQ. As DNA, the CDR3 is TGTGCCAGCAGCCACCGACTGGATCGGCAAGAGACCCAGTACTTC. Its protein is CASSHRLDRQETQYF.

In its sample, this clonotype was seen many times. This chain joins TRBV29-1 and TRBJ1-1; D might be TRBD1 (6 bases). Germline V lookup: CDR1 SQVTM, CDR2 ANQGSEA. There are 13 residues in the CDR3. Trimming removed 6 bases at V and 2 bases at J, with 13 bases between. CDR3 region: CSVRDTLNTEAFF. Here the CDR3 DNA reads TGCAGCGTCCGGGACACGTTAAACACTGAAGCTTTCTTT.

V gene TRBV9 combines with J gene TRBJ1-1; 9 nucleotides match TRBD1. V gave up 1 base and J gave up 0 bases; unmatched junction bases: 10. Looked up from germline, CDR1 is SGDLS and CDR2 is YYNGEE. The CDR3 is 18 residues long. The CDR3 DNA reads TGTGCCAGCAGCGTATCCCCTTGGGACAGGGCGATGAACACTGAAGCTTTCTTT. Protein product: CASSVSPWDRAMNTEAFF.

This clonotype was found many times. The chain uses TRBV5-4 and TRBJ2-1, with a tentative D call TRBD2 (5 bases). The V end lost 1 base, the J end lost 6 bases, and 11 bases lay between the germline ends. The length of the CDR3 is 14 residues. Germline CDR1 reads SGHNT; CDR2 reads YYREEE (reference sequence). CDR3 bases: TGTGCCAGCAGCTTGCGGTCTAGCCTCAATGAGCAGTTCTTC. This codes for CASSLRSSLNEQFF.

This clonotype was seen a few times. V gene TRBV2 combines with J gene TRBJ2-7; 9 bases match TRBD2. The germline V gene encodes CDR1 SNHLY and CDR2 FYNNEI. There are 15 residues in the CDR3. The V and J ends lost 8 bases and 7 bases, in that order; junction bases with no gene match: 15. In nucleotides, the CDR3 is TGTGCCAGCCGGGGGGCGCTGGCTAGCGGGACAGAGCAGTACTTC. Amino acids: CASRGALASGTEQYF.

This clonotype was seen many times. CDR3: CASSFRENNEQFF. CDR3 DNA sequence: TGTGCCAGCAGCTTCAGGGAGAACAATGAGCAGTTCTTC. The chain combines TRBV5-5 with TRBJ2-1; D may correspond to TRBD1 or TRBD2 (5 bases each). Trimming took off 2 bases at V and 5 bases at J, with 8 bases between the two ends. The CDR3 spans 13 residues. Germline lookup yields CDR1 SGHKS and CDR2 YYEKEE (reference sequence).

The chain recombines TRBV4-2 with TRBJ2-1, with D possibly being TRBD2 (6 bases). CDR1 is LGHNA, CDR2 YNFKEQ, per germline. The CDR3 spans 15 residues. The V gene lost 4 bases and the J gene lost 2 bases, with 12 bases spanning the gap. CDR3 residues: CASSRTSSTYNEQFF. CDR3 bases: TGTGCCAGCAGCCGTACTAGCTCGACCTACAATGAGCAGTTCTTC.